This TCR beta chain was recovered during a study of monozygotic twins with inflammatory bowel disease. No sorting of T cells preceded isolation of total RNA from whole blood. This CDR3 region has 18 residues. Germline CDR1 and CDR2: MNHEY and SVGAGI. TCR libraries each used 3500 ng of total RNA. The template-switching step introduced UMIs that carried a 6-nucleotide sample barcode. TCRdb re-called the 5' RACE reads; one entry per CDR3 protein, DNA not given. The repertoire table contains 120,000 to 150,000 distinct CDR3 sequences. The sequencing sample was made of blood. V usage is TRBV6-5 and J usage is TRBJ2-3; as DNA is missing, the TRBD2 call by TCRdb cannot be tested. The clonotype comes from a human donor with ulcerative colitis or Crohn's disease, or a healthy co-twin of an affected twin (not recorded which). CDR3 residues: CASSYSALAGGSTDTQYF.